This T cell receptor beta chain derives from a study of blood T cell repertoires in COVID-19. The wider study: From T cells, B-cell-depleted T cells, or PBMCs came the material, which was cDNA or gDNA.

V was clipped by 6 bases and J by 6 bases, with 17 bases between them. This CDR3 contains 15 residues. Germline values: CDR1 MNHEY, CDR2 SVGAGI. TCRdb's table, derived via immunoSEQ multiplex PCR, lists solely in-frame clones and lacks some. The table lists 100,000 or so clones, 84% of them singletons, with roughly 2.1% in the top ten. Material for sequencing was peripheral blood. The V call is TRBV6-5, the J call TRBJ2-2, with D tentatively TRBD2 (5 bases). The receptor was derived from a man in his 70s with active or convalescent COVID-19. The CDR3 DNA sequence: TGTGCCAGCAGGGTGGGGAGACAAACACCCGGGGAGCTGTTTTTT. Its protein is CASRVGRQTPGELFF.